The rows below give T cell receptor beta chains drawn from one sample of a study of blood T cell repertoires in COVID-19. The data were produced by immunoSEQ multiplex PCR, yet TCRdb's version contains in-frame clones alone and is incomplete. This table has some 290,000 clones, roughly nine tenths appearing once. Source material: peripheral blood. All receptors come from a woman aged 25 to 39 with COVID-19, enrolled during active disease. Each CDR3 is given with its conserved first and last residue. A D gene is named only where the DNA matches it firmly. Some rows have no size entry. The others give once, few or many, or a class for an expanded clone.

cdr3_aa cdr3_nt cdr3_length clone_size d_call j_call v_call
CSVDRDRTYGYTF TGCAGCGTTGATAGGGACAGGACATATGGCTACACCTTC 13 - TRBD1 TRBJ1-2 TRBV29-1
CASSPRTSGAYEQYF TGTGCCAGCAGCCCCAGGACTAGCGGTGCCTACGAGCAGTACTTC 15 - TRBD2 TRBJ2-7 TRBV5-5
CASSSQAPNTGELFF TGTGCCAGCAGTTCACAGGCCCCAAACACCGGGGAGCTGTTTTTT 15 - - TRBJ2-2 TRBV28
CASSDKHNLFMNTEAFF TGTGCCAGCAGCGATAAACATAACCTCTTTATGAACACTGAAGCTTTCTTT 17 - - TRBJ1-1 TRBV7-8
CASSPWTSGSDEQYF TGTGCCAGCAGCCCCTGGACTAGCGGGAGTGACGAGCAGTACTTC 15 once TRBD2 TRBJ2-7 TRBV5-4
CAIRLSENQPQHF TGTGCCATCAGATTATCGGAGAATCAGCCCCAGCATTTT 13 once - TRBJ1-5 TRBV10-3
CASSEFSTGGGEKLFF TGTGCCAGCAGTGAATTCTCAACTGGGGGAGGTGAAAAACTGTTTTTT 16 - - TRBJ1-4 TRBV25-1
CASSPEGTSYEQYF TGTGCCAGCAGTCCGGAGGGCACCTCCTACGAGCAGTACTTC 14 - - TRBJ2-7 TRBV3-1/TRBV3-2
CATSPRTGEVTEAFF TGTGCCACCAGCCCACGGACAGGGGAGGTGACTGAAGCTTTCTTT 15 - TRBD1 TRBJ1-1 TRBV15
CASSPLGNEQFF TGTGCCAGCAGTCCCCTAGGCAATGAGCAGTTCTTC 12 - - TRBJ2-1 TRBV12-3/TRBV12-4
CASSASGYEQYF TGTGCCAGCAGCGCTTCAGGCTACGAGCAGTACTTC 12 once - TRBJ2-7 TRBV7-9
CASSPGQPNTEAFF TGCGCCAGCAGCCCCGGACAGCCGAACACTGAAGCTTTCTTT 14 - - TRBJ1-1 TRBV5-1
CASSRNGQGYSYEQYF TGTGCCAGCTCACGAAATGGACAGGGATACTCCTACGAGCAGTACTTC 16 - TRBD1 TRBJ2-7 TRBV18
CATSRDPVGATNTQYF TGTGCCACCAGCAGAGATCCCGTTGGGGCCACAAATACGCAGTATTTT 16 - - TRBJ2-3 TRBV15
CASRPRDSYEQYF TGTGCCAGCAGGCCTCGGGATTCCTACGAGCAGTACTTC 13 once - TRBJ2-7 TRBV6-5
CASSSVPSGTAGELFF TGTGCCAGCAGCTCTGTGCCGAGCGGGACGGCCGGGGAGCTGTTTTTT 16 once TRBD2 TRBJ2-2 TRBV7-7
CASSQVAGAHTEAFF TGTGCCAGCAGCCAAGTTGCGGGGGCGCACACTGAAGCTTTCTTT 15 - - TRBJ1-1 TRBV3-1/TRBV3-2
CASSDRAGVGYGYTF TGTGCCAGCAGTGATCGGGCAGGGGTCGGCTATGGCTACACCTTC 15 - - TRBJ1-2 TRBV2
CAWSPHAGSTEAFF TGTGCCTGGAGCCCCCACGCAGGGTCCACTGAAGCTTTCTTT 14 once - TRBJ1-1 TRBV30
CASSYGILNTEAFF TGTGCCAGCAGTTACGGCATCCTGAACACTGAAGCTTTCTTT 14 - - TRBJ1-1 TRBV6-5
CASSAPTGGETEAFF TGCGCCAGCAGCGCACCCACAGGGGGCGAAACTGAAGCTTTCTTT 15 - TRBD1 TRBJ1-1 TRBV4-1
CASSRIAGSYNEQFF TGTGCCAGCAGCCGGATAGCGGGGAGCTACAATGAGCAGTTCTTC 15 - TRBD2 TRBJ2-1 TRBV4-2
CSVEDEAQSYGYTF TGCAGCGTTGAAGATGAAGCACAGTCATATGGCTACACCTTC 14 - - TRBJ1-2 TRBV29-1
CASSIRDPRVNTIYF TGTGCCAGTAGTATCCGGGATCCGAGGGTAAACACCATATATTTT 15 - - TRBJ1-3 TRBV19
CASSGTSGYEQYF TGTGCCAGTTCCGGGACTAGCGGGTACGAGCAGTACTTC 13 - TRBD2 TRBJ2-7 TRBV19
CAITNRDRGVSVGQPQHF TGCGCCATTACGAACCGGGACAGGGGGGTTTCGGTTGGTCAGCCCCAGCATTTT 18 - TRBD1 TRBJ1-5 TRBV5-1
CASSFESSYEQYF TGTGCCAGCAGCTTTGAGTCTTCCTACGAGCAGTACTTC 13 - - TRBJ2-7 TRBV7-2
CASGTGGREKLFF TGTGCCAGCGGAACAGGGGGCCGGGAAAAACTGTTTTTT 13 - TRBD1 TRBJ1-4 TRBV28
CASRLGPTRGETQYF TGTGCCAGCAGACTCGGTCCCACTAGAGGTGAGACCCAGTACTTC 15 - - TRBJ2-5 TRBV27
CASSHNRDNSPLHF TGTGCCAGCAGCCATAACAGGGATAATTCACCCCTCCACTTT 14 - - TRBJ1-6 TRBV3-1/TRBV3-2
CASSSGDGYTF TGCGCCAGCAGTTCAGGGGATGGCTACACCTTC 11 - - TRBJ1-2 TRBV5-1
CSVADRVDYGYTF TGCAGCGTGGCGGACAGGGTGGACTATGGCTACACCTTC 13 - TRBD1 TRBJ1-2 TRBV29-1
CASSPRAMEVNTEAFF TGTGCCAGCTCACCACGGGCCATGGAAGTGAACACTGAAGCTTTCTTT 16 - - TRBJ1-1 TRBV18
CASSTNLAGANTEAFF TGTGCCAGCAGTACTAACCTAGCAGGGGCGAACACTGAAGCTTTCTTT 16 - - TRBJ1-1 TRBV27
CASSFWRDTEAFF TGTGCCAGCAGTTTTTGGCGGGACACTGAAGCTTTCTTT 13 - - TRBJ1-1 TRBV27
CASSYGFMNTEAFF TGTGCCAGCAGTTATGGCTTTATGAACACTGAAGCTTTCTTT 14 - - TRBJ1-1 TRBV28